This T cell receptor (beta chain) stems from a study of human T cells and chemical hapten exposure. TCRdb fed the RACE reads into MiXCR, producing one record per CDR3 protein. Of roughly 200,000 distinct CDR3 sequences detected, about 25% appear once; the ten largest clones hold about 2.3%. Note on this clonotype: The antigen is unknown.

Study observations and caveats: Expanded TCRs created a significantly greater count of big CDR3 similarity clusters than controls did.

After removal of 5 bases from V and 2 bases from J, the junction contained 3 bases not matched to a gene. The CDR3 contains 13 residues. Germline CDR1 is MNHEY and CDR2 is SMNVEV (reference sequence). Documented time point: patch test 3, about 24 weeks after DPC sensitization. The treatment was: therapeutic diphenylcyclopropenone sensitization with weekly scalp DPC. The chain employs TRBV27 and TRBJ2-7; 7 bases are a match to TRBD1. Material: whole blood, obtained in connection with sensitization to the hapten diphenylcyclopropenone (DPC). The origin of this receptor is a woman between 40 and 50 years old with alopecia areata. Some clones in this sample may be carry-over from other donors' samples. For the CDR3, the DNA is TGTGCCAGCAGTATGCAGGGGGCCTACGAGCAGTACTTC. The encoded protein is CASSMQGAYEQYF.